The 16 T cell receptor beta chains below were found in one sample sequenced in a study of T-cell reconstitution after alpha-beta-depleted transplantation in children. As it was prepared, the TCRbeta library received unique molecular identifiers. TCRdb itself ran the PCR reads through MiXCR, one entry per CDR3 protein. The sample has 200,000 to 300,000 distinct CDR3 sequences; around 8% are singletons. The input for sequencing was PBMCs, mostly from graft donor cells, taken 180 days after TCRalphabeta/CD19-depleted stem cell transplant. The receptors shown here come from a male patient younger than 18 who had a stem cell transplant for acute lymphoblastic leukemia, so the T cells may come from the graft donor.

This clonotype was counted many times. The chain couples TRBV5-5 to TRBJ1-2; no reliable D call. V lost 0 bases, J lost 1 base, and 10 bases lay in between. CDR1 is SGHKS and CDR2 is YYEKEE in the germline V gene (reference sequence). The CDR3 has 15 amino acids. This CDR3 reads CASSLVAGYNYGYTF. The CDR3 nucleotides read TGTGCCAGCAGCTTGGTAGCAGGTTATAACTATGGCTACACCTTC.

This clonotype occurred many times. The CDR3 region is CASSPEGQGGWEQYF. The CDR3 DNA is TGCGCCAGCAGCCCGGAGGGACAGGGAGGTTGGGAGCAGTACTTC. V is TRBV5-1 and J is TRBJ2-7; TRBD1 matches at 9 bases. The CDR3 is 15 residues long. Unmatched junction bases numbered 12, after V lost 4 bases and J lost 7 bases. Per germline, CDR1 SGHRS and CDR2 YFSETQ.

This clonotype was observed at least ten times. The chain joins TRBV7-9 to TRBJ1-2; D is unclear. Germline lookup yields CDR1 SEHNR and CDR2 FQNEAQ (reference sequence). Trimming took 4 bases from V and 8 from J, leaving 14 bases between them. The CDR3 is made up of 13 amino acids. This chain's CDR3 is CASSYPRKDGYTF. In DNA, the CDR3 is TGTGCCAGCAGCTACCCCAGGAAGGACGGCTACACCTTC.

This clonotype was observed many times. This chain uses TRBV7-9 with TRBJ1-4; D unresolved. Germline V lookup: CDR1 SEHNR, CDR2 FQNEAQ (reference sequence). V was trimmed by 1 base and J by 0 bases, leaving 6 bases between them. This CDR3 is 15 amino acids long. DNA for the CDR3: TGTGCCAGCAGCTTAGAAGTAGCAACTAATGAAAAACTGTTTTTT. Translated, it gives CASSLEVATNEKLFF.

The table lists this clonotype with many counts. This chain joins TRBV28 and TRBJ1-1, with D possibly TRBD1 on 5 matching bases. CDR3 size: 15 residues. Germline CDR1 reads MDHEN; CDR2 reads SYDVKM. V was clipped by 8 bases and J by 4 bases, with 20 bases between them. CDR3 in DNA: TGTGCCAGCGGATCTCCAGGGAGGAGGGGCACTGAAGCTTTCTTT. Protein: CASGSPGRRGTEAFF.

For this clonotype: Given a much more abundant clone one base away, this may be a read error. The CDR3 spells CASSQGEGLEQPQHF. CDR3 sequence (DNA): TGTGCCAGCAGCCAAGGAGAAGGGCTTGAGCAGCCCCAGCATTTT. The rearrangement uses TRBV7-2 and TRBJ1-5; D is ambiguous. V gave up 5 bases and J gave up 7 bases, with 18 bases separating them. Germline V lookup: CDR1 SGHTA, CDR2 FQGNSA. The CDR3 length is 15 residues.

This rearrangement joins TRBV7-9 to TRBJ1-1; D may be TRBD1 (6 bases). The CDR3 covers 14 residues. Trimming stripped 6 bases from V and 2 bases from J, with 13 bases between. Looked up from germline, CDR1 is SEHNR and CDR2 is FQNEAQ (reference sequence). Here the CDR3 DNA reads TGTGCCAGCAGATCCAGGGGTGCTAACACTGAAGCTTTCTTT. This gives the protein CASRSRGANTEAFF.

This clonotype occurred many times. The chain combines TRBV28 with TRBJ1-5; D uncertain. Trimming removed 7 bases from V and 9 bases from J, with 13 bases in between. The CDR3 has 12 residues. Germline CDR1 and CDR2: MDHEN and SYDVKM. CDR3 in amino acids: CASNLGWGPQHF. Written as DNA, the CDR3 is TGTGCCAGCAATCTCGGATGGGGGCCCCAGCATTTT.

This clonotype was picked up many times. In nucleotides, the CDR3 is TGTGCCAGCAGTTTCCGGGGACGGCCAAACAATCAGCCCCAGCATTTT. This gives the protein CASSFRGRPNNQPQHF. The J gene is TRBJ1-5, the V gene TRBV12-3 or TRBV12-4; TRBD1 is a possible D gene (5 bases). The CDR3 extends over 16 amino acids. Trimming pared 3 bases from V and 3 bases from J, leaving 15 bases between.

This clonotype occurred many times. V is TRBV28 and J is TRBJ1-2; D uncertain. Germline CDR1 and CDR2: MDHEN and SYDVKM. V was pared by 6 bases and J by 2 bases, with 13 bases between. The CDR3 runs 14 residues. The CDR3 spells CASRLGGENYGYTF. In DNA, the CDR3 is TGTGCCAGCAGACTAGGAGGAGAGAACTATGGCTACACCTTC.

This clonotype was picked up many times. The chain uses TRBV4-3 and TRBJ1-1; 8 positions agree with TRBD1. The J segment lost 9 bases and the V segment lost 0 bases, leaving 6 bases of the junction unmatched. Germline CDR1 reads LGHNA; CDR2 reads YSLEER. This CDR3 spans 14 amino acids. CDR3 sequence reads: CASSQDQGARKAFF. CDR3 nucleotides: TGCGCCAGCAGCCAAGATCAGGGGGCCCGGAAAGCTTTCTTT.

This clonotype was counted many times. J is TRBJ1-5 and V is TRBV10-3; D unresolved. Trimming removed 8 bases at V and 0 bases at J, with 8 bases between. CDR3 length: 13 residues. The V gene's germline CDR1 is ENHRY and CDR2 SYGVKD. The CDR3 loop reads CAIASHSNQPQHF. The CDR3 nucleotides are TGTGCCATCGCGTCACATAGCAATCAGCCCCAGCATTTT.

This clonotype was seen a handful of times. The chain employs TRBV20-1 and TRBJ2-3, with TRBD2 matching over 7 bases. The CDR3 spans 15 residues. Germline loops: CDR1 DFQATT, CDR2 SNEGSKA (reference sequence). J lost 0 bases, V lost 3 bases, and 6 bases had no gene match. CDR3: CSASSLAESTDTQYF. As DNA, the CDR3 is TGCAGTGCTAGTTCTCTAGCGGAAAGCACAGATACGCAGTATTTT.

This clonotype was recorded many times. The J gene is TRBJ2-7, the V gene TRBV9, with 8 bases that match TRBD1. Trimming at V came to 4 bases and at J to 2 bases, leaving 8 bases not matched to a gene. Germline V gene sequence: CDR1 SGDLS, CDR2 YYNGEE. The CDR3 covers 15 residues. The CDR3 sequence: CASSPRTGSAYEQYF. The CDR3 DNA reads TGTGCCAGCAGCCCGAGGACAGGGTCCGCCTACGAGCAGTACTTC.

Remarks on this clonotype: A much larger clone sits a single nucleotide away, making a read error possible. The genes are TRBV28 and TRBJ2-7; 7 bases fit TRBD2. The germline V gene has CDR1 MDHEN and CDR2 SYDVKM. The CDR3 runs to 15 residues. CDR3 bases: TGTGCCAGCAGTTTAAGCGGGGTGGCAAACCACGACCAGTACTTC. Translation gives CASSLSGVANHDQYF.

This clonotype was observed at least ten times. J is TRBJ2-5 and V is TRBV6-5; D might be TRBD1 (5 bases). Germline values: CDR1 MNHEY, CDR2 SVGAGI. There are 11 residues in the CDR3. Between the trimmed V and J ends, which lost 2 bases and 9 bases, there was a span of 7 bases. CDR3 residues: CASSYEQAQYF. In DNA, the CDR3 is TGTGCCAGCAGTTACGAACAGGCCCAGTACTTC.